A selection of T cell receptor beta chains follows, all from one sample in a study of naive and memory T cell subsets. Using its own MiXCR run on the UMI-ligation and nested PCR reads, TCRdb lists one record per CDR3 protein. The repertoire holds roughly 150,000 distinct CDR3 sequences, with about 20% as singletons. The sample comprised naive CD4+ T cells from blood. The receptors were gathered from a human donor in good health. The CDR3 runs from the conserved cysteine through the conserved F or W. D genes are given only for firm matches. Clone size is shown for a subset of rows, as once, few, many or a class of expanded clone.

size	J	V	D	DNA	CDR3
many	TRBJ2-7	TRBV29-1	TRBD1	TGCAGCATCCGGGACAGTCCCTACGAGCAGTACTTC	CSIRDSPYEQYF
few	TRBJ2-2	TRBV29-1	TRBD2	TGCAGCGTTGTCGGCGGGAGGGCGGGCACCGGGGAGCTGTTTTTT	CSVVGGRAGTGELFF
many	TRBJ2-1	TRBV2	NA	TGTGCCAGCAGCCCGACGGTTAGCTCCTACAATGAGCAGTTCTTC	CASSPTVSSYNEQFF
NA	TRBJ1-4	TRBV20-1	TRBD1	TGCAGTGCTAGGATGACAGGGGGTACGATGGGGAAACTGTTTTTT	CSARMTGGTMGKLFF
few	TRBJ1-1	TRBV18	TRBD1	TGTGCCAGCTCTCCGGACAGGGTTGGCACTGAAGCTTTCTTT	CASSPDRVGTEAFF
NA	TRBJ2-7	TRBV28	TRBD1	TGTGCCAGCAGTTTAGGTCCTGGGACAGGGGGCCGCGAGCAGTACTTC	CASSLGPGTGGREQYF
NA	TRBJ2-2	TRBV7-7	TRBD2	TGTGCTAGCAGCTTAGCGGGAGGGCCCCCCGGGGAGCTGTTTTTT	CASSLAGGPPGELFF
few	TRBJ1-6	TRBV3-1	TRBD1	TGTGCCAGCAGCCAAGGGACAGGGGCTTACTATTCACCCCTCCACTTT	CASSQGTGAYYSPLHF
NA	TRBJ2-1	TRBV28	NA	TGTGCCAGCAGTTCCCCTAGCGTCTCCTACAATGAGCAGTTCTTC	CASSSPSVSYNEQFF
few	TRBJ1-4	TRBV18	NA	TGTGCCAGCTCACCACCCTTCTTCGAAGAAAAACTGTTTTTT	CASSPPFFEEKLFF
NA	TRBJ2-7	TRBV20-1	TRBD2	TGCAGTGCTGGGGAGGGACTAGCGGACCTCCAGTACTTC	CSAGEGLADLQYF
NA	TRBJ1-6	TRBV18	NA	TGTGCCAGCTCTCCAAAGGGAAGCGGCGGTTCACCCCTCCACTTT	CASSPKGSGGSPLHF
once	TRBJ2-7	TRBV18	TRBD2	TGTGCCAGCTCACCGGGGTCCAGCGGGAGCTCCTACGAGCAGTACTTC	CASSPGSSGSSYEQYF
few	TRBJ2-5	TRBV29-1	TRBD1	TGCAGCGTGGGACAGGGCCCAGAGACCCAGTACTTC	CSVGQGPETQYF
few	TRBJ2-1	TRBV7-2	TRBD2	TGTGCCAGCAGCATACAGACGGGACTAGCGGGAGAGCAGTTCTTC	CASSIQTGLAGEQFF
NA	TRBJ2-7	TRBV27	NA	TGTGCCAGCAGTTTGAGGGGGGAGCGGTACGAGCAGTACTTC	CASSLRGERYEQYF
NA	TRBJ2-7	TRBV7-6	TRBD1	TGTGCCAGCAGCCGAGGGACAGGGGGTTTATCCTACGAGCAGTACTTC	CASSRGTGGLSYEQYF
many	TRBJ1-1	TRBV7-2	NA	TGTGCCAGCAGCTTAGCGGAGAACACTGAAGCTTTCTTT	CASSLAENTEAFF
few	TRBJ2-4	TRBV7-9	NA	TGTGCCACCCAACCGACAGTAAACATTCAGTACTTC	CATQPTVNIQYF
many	TRBJ2-2	TRBV28	TRBD1	TGTGCCAGCAGTTTAATTTTGGCACAGGGGACCGGGGAGCTGTTTTTT	CASSLILAQGTGELFF
NA	TRBJ2-1	TRBV19	TRBD2	TGTGCCAGTAGGTTTCTAGCGGGAGGGCTCGGGGAGCAGTTCTTC	CASRFLAGGLGEQFF
few	TRBJ2-1	TRBV24-1	TRBD2	TGTGCCACCAGTGATGCGGGCGGGAGCTCCTACAATGAGCAGTTCTTC	CATSDAGGSSYNEQFF
few	TRBJ2-7	TRBV12-3/TRBV12-4	NA	TGTGCCAGCAGTGGGGGGGCTAGCGTATCCTACGAGCAGTACTTC	CASSGGASVSYEQYF
NA	TRBJ2-1	TRBV4-1	NA	TGCGCCAGCAGCCAACTAGTCAATGAGCAGTTCTTC	CASSQLVNEQFF
few	TRBJ2-7	TRBV5-1	NA	TGCGCCAGCAAATTGGCCGGAACCTACGAGCAGTACTTC	CASKLAGTYEQYF
NA	TRBJ2-3	TRBV6-6	TRBD2	TGTGCCAGCACCCCCCCTGGCGGGAGAAGCACAGATACGCAGTATTTT	CASTPPGGRSTDTQYF
NA	TRBJ1-5	TRBV6-5	TRBD1	TGTGCCAGCCGTAGGGACAGGGGTTATCAGCCCCAGCATTTT	CASRRDRGYQPQHF
NA	TRBJ1-5	TRBV7-2	NA	TGTGCCAGCAGCTCGACAGGTTATCAGCCCCAGCATTTT	CASSSTGYQPQHF
NA	TRBJ1-4	TRBV12-3/TRBV12-4	NA	TGTGCCAGCAGTTTAGCGGGTACAACTAATGAAAAACTGTTTTTT	CASSLAGTTNEKLFF
NA	TRBJ2-5	TRBV28	TRBD2	TGTGCCAGCAGTTTTGGACTAGCGGGAGTCGTGACCCAGTACTTC	CASSFGLAGVVTQYF
NA	TRBJ1-1	TRBV25-1	NA	TGTGCCAGCAAGGTCTCCGCCACTGAAGCTTTCTTT	CASKVSATEAFF
NA	TRBJ2-1	TRBV6-5	TRBD2	TGTGCCAGCAGTTACTCGCCCCCCGGACTAGGTTCCTACAATGAGCAGTTCTTC	CASSYSPPGLGSYNEQFF
NA	TRBJ1-5	TRBV6-1	NA	TGTGCCAGCAGTGAAGCGGCAGGGACGAGCAATCAGCCCCAGCATTTT	CASSEAAGTSNQPQHF
NA	TRBJ2-3	TRBV7-2	TRBD2	TGTGCCAGCAGCTTAGTGACGGGACTAGCGACCACAGATACGCAGTATTTT	CASSLVTGLATTDTQYF
NA	TRBJ2-2	TRBV20-1	TRBD2	TGCAGTGCTAGAGGTCTAGCGGGATCCACCGGGGAGCTGTTTTTT	CSARGLAGSTGELFF
NA	TRBJ1-5	TRBV20-1	TRBD1	TGCAGTGCTAGAGGCCAGGGGGTAAGGGAGGGTCAGCCCCAGCATTTT	CSARGQGVREGQPQHF
NA	TRBJ2-1	TRBV12-3/TRBV12-4	TRBD2	TGTGCCAGCATCGATAGCGGGAGGAGCTCCTACAATGAGCAGTTCTTC	CASIDSGRSSYNEQFF
many	TRBJ2-3	TRBV10-3	NA	TGTGCCATCAGCGAGACTACGAGGGGGGGTGGCACAGATACGCAGTATTTT	CAISETTRGGGTDTQYF
NA	TRBJ2-7	TRBV3-1	NA	TGTGCCAGCAGCCAAATAGCGCAGGAGCAGTACTTC	CASSQIAQEQYF
few	TRBJ2-7	TRBV7-8	NA	TGTGCCAGCAGCTTAGGATCGTTAGGGAATTACGAGCAGTACTTC	CASSLGSLGNYEQYF
few	TRBJ1-5	TRBV4-1	NA	TGCGCCAGCAGCCGCTTGGGACTGATCAATCAGCCCCAGCATTTT	CASSRLGLINQPQHF
few	TRBJ2-7	TRBV5-1	TRBD1	TGCGCCAGCAGCGCGGGACAGGGGGATGTTCCCTACGAGCAGTACTTC	CASSAGQGDVPYEQYF
many	TRBJ2-7	TRBV4-1	TRBD2	TGCGCCAGCAGCCGTAGAGCAAGCGGGAGTGCCTCCTACGAGCAGTACTTC	CASSRRASGSASYEQYF
NA	TRBJ2-1	TRBV28	TRBD2	TGTGCCAGCAGCCCGGCGGGACTAGCGGGAGGGCCAGGGTCCTACAATGAGCAGTTCTTC	CASSPAGLAGGPGSYNEQFF
many	TRBJ2-1	TRBV7-2	TRBD2	TGTGCCAGCAGCTTATCGGGACTATCCCCTAGCTCCTACAATGAGCAGTTCTTC	CASSLSGLSPSSYNEQFF
few	TRBJ2-2	TRBV5-1	NA	TGCGCCAGCAGCTTGACAGTCGGCACCGGGGAGCTGTTTTTT	CASSLTVGTGELFF
NA	TRBJ1-1	TRBV13	TRBD1	TGTGCCAGCAGTTTAAGGACAGGTGCATCTGGCACTGAAGCTTTCTTT	CASSLRTGASGTEAFF
NA	TRBJ2-1	TRBV20-1	TRBD2	TGCAGTGCTAGCGGTACGGCGGGAGGTCACGATGAGCAGTTCTTC	CSASGTAGGHDEQFF
NA	TRBJ2-7	TRBV10-3	NA	TGTGCCATCAGTGACATCAGCTCCTACGAGCAGTACTTC	CAISDISSYEQYF
many	TRBJ1-6	TRBV12-3/TRBV12-4	NA	TGTGCCAGCAGTTTTTTAGGCTATAATTCACCCCTCCACTTT	CASSFLGYNSPLHF
NA	TRBJ2-3	TRBV29-1	TRBD2	TGCAGCGTGGCCGGGCTAGCGGGACGTACTAGCACAGATACGCAGTATTTT	CSVAGLAGRTSTDTQYF